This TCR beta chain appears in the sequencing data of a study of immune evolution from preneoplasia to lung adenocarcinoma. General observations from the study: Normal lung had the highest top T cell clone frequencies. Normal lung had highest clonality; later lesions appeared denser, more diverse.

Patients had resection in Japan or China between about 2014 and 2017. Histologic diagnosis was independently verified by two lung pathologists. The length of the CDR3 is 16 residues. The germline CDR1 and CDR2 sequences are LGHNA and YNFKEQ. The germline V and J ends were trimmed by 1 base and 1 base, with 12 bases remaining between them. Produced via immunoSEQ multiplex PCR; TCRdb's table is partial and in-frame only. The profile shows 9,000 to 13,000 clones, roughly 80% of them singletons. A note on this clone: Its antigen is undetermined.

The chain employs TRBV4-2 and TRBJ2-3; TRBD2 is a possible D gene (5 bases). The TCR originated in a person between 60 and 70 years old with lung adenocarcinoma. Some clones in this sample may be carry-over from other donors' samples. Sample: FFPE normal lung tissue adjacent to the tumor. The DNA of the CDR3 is TGTGCCAGCAGCCAAGGGGAGAGCGGCCGCACAGATACGCAGTATTTT. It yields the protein CASSQGESGRTDTQYF.